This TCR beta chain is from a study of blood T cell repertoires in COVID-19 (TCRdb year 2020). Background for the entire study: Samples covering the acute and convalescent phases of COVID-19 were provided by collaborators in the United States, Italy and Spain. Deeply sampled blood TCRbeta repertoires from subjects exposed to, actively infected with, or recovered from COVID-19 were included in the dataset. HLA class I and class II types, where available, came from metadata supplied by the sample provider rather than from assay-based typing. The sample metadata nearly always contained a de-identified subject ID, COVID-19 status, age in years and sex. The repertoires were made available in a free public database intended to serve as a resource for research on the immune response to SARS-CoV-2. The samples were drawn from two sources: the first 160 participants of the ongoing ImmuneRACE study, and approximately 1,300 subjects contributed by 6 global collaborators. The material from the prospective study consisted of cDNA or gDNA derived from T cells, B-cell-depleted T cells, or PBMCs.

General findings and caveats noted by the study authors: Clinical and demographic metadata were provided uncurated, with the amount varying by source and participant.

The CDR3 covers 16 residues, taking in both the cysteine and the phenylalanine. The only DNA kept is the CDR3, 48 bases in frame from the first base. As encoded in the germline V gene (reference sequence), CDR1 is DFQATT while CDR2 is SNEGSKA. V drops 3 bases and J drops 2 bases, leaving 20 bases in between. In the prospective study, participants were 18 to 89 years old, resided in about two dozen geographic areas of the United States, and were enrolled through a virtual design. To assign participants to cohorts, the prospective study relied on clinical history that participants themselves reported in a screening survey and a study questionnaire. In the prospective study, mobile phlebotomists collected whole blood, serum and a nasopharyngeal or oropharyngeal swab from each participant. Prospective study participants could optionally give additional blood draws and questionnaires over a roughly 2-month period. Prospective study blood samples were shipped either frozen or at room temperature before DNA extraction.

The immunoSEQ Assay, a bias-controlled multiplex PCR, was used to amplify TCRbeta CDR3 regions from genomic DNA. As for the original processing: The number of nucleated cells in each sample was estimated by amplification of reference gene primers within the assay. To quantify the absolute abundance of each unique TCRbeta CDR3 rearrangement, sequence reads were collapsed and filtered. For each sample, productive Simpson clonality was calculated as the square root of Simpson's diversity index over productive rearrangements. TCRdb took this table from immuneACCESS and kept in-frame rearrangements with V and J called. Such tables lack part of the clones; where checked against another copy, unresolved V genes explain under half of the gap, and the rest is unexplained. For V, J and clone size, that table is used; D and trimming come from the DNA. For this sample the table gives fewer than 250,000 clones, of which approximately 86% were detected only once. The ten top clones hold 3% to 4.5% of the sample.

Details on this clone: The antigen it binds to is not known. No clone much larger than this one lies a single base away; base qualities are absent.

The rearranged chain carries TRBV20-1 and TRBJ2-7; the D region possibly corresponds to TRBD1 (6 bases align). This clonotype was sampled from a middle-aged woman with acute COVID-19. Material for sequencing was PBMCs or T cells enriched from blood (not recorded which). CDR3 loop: CSASQGRGASTYEQYF. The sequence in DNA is TGCAGTGCTAGTCAGGGGCGTGGCGCTTCCACCTACGAGCAGTACTTC.